Presented here are 11 T cell receptor beta chains from one specimen sequenced in a study of control samples from healthy donors and cancer patients. Profiled with immunoSEQ multiplex PCR; TCRdb holds only in-frame clones, not every one. The sample has 160,000 or so clones; 90% to 95% are singletons. Source material: blood. All receptors come from a middle-aged woman in good health.

This chain uses TRBV7-8 with TRBJ2-1, with no clear D. With 3 bases removed from V and 7 bases from J, the gap between germline ends came to 7 bases. Germline V gives CDR1 SGHVS, CDR2 FQNEAQ. The CDR3 contains 12 residues. The CDR3 loop reads CASSLMRNEQFF. Written as DNA, the CDR3 is TGTGCCAGCAGCTTGATGAGGAATGAGCAGTTCTTC.

The V call is TRBV2, the J call TRBJ1-4; possible D gene TRBD1, 6 bases. Trimming cost V 6 bases and J 7 bases, with 27 bases left between them. Germline lookup yields CDR1 SNHLY and CDR2 FYNNEI. This CDR3 spans 18 amino acids. The DNA for the CDR3 is TGTGCCAGCAGACAGAAGTTAGGGGAAGGCAGGGGCAGTGAAAAACTGTTTTTT. Translating it yields CASRQKLGEGRGSEKLFF.

The chain joins TRBV27 to TRBJ2-3, with TRBD2 matching 13 bases. Germline V CDR1 and CDR2: MNHEY, SMNVEV (reference sequence). Trimming cost V 4 bases and J 6 bases; bases outside gene matches: 7. The CDR3 is 16 amino acids. CDR3 nucleotides: TGTGCCAGCAGTTCCACCGGGACTAGCGGGACTGATACGCAGTATTTT. It encodes CASSSTGTSGTDTQYF.

V and J are TRBV6-5 and TRBJ1-1, with D perhaps TRBD1 (6 bases). With 5 bases removed from V and 4 bases from J, the gap between germline ends came to 17 bases. The CDR3 sequence is 15 residues long. Germline V CDR1 and CDR2: MNHEY, SVGAGI. The DNA for the CDR3 is TGTGCCAGCAGTAGCCACCCCGGGGGCCTCACTGAAGCTTTCTTT. Translated, it gives CASSSHPGGLTEAFF.

The table lists this clone with a few counts. The J gene is TRBJ1-5, the V gene TRBV5-4, with D possibly TRBD1 on 5 matching bases. The CDR3 spans 13 residues. The V gene lost 4 bases and the J gene lost 1 base, with 6 bases spanning the gap. From germline, CDR1 is SGHNT and CDR2 YYREEE (reference sequence). The CDR3 DNA sequence: TGTGCCAGCAGCCGGGACAGCAATCAGCCCCAGCATTTT. Residues: CASSRDSNQPQHF.

The chain uses TRBV19 and TRBJ2-7; 8 bases match TRBD2. This CDR3 has 15 residues. Per the germline V gene, CDR1 is LNHDA and CDR2 is SQIVND (reference sequence). Trimming removed 6 bases from V and 2 bases from J; junction bases left unmatched: 9. The CDR3: CASSSSGKLTYEQYF. DNA of the CDR3: TGTGCCAGTAGCAGTAGCGGGAAACTAACCTACGAGCAGTACTTC.

V usage is TRBV10-1 and J usage is TRBJ2-7; 8 nucleotides line up with TRBD1. This CDR3 is built from 15 residues. CDR1 is WNHNN, CDR2 SYGVQD, per germline (reference sequence). V lost 6 bases and J lost 5; bases outside the gene matches: 12. CDR3 protein: CASSNRGIGGNEQYF. In DNA, the CDR3 is TGCGCCAGCAGCAACAGGGGGATTGGGGGGAACGAGCAGTACTTC.

The V and J genes are TRBV19 and TRBJ2-3; no definite D call. Germline CDR1 and CDR2: LNHDA and SQIVND (reference sequence). The V gene lost 1 base and the J gene lost 5 bases, with 10 bases spanning the gap. The CDR3 has 14 residues. The CDR3 coding sequence is TGTGCCAGTAGTATAGTTCCGACCGGAGATACGCAGTATTTT. It encodes CASSIVPTGDTQYF.

The V and J genes are TRBV29-1 and TRBJ2-3; 7 nucleotides line up with TRBD2. The CDR3 is 15 residues long. J gave up 2 bases and V 0 bases, and 5 bases lay outside the gene matches. CDR1 and CDR2 from the germline V gene are SQVTM and ANQGSEA. The CDR3 sequence is CSVEDRGGTTDTQYF. CDR3 nucleotides: TGCAGCGTTGAAGATCGCGGGGGAACCACAGATACGCAGTATTTT.

J is TRBJ2-4 and V is TRBV28, with TRBD2 identical over 10 bases. J lost 4 bases, V lost 3 bases, and 9 bases had no gene match. CDR1 is MDHEN, CDR2 SYDVKM, per germline. The CDR3 consists of 17 residues. The CDR3 coding sequence is TGTGCCAGCAGTTTTCCAGAAGCGGGAGGGAGGAAAAACATTCAGTACTTC. Encoded protein: CASSFPEAGGRKNIQYF.

J is TRBJ1-3 and V is TRBV29-1; D gene unclear. This CDR3 contains 13 residues. Germline CDR1 reads SQVTM; CDR2 reads ANQGSEA. V was clipped by 2 bases and J by 4 bases, with 9 bases between them. The CDR3 sequence: CSVEREEGNTIYF. The DNA for the CDR3 is TGCAGCGTTGAAAGGGAGGAGGGAAACACCATATATTTT.